Below are 17 T cell receptor beta chains sequenced from a single sample in a study of immune heterogeneity within non-small cell lung tumors. With 32 V and 13 J primers, multiplex PCR amplified the TCR beta CDR3. One entry per CDR3 protein results from TCRdb running MiXCR on the multiplex PCR reads. The sample has 9,500 to 11,000 distinct CDR3 sequences, roughly a fifth seen once. As template, the study used bulk tumor genomic DNA at 550 to 650 ng per sample. Biopsies that were spaced far apart were taken, several per primary tumor, during surgery. Enrolled patients presented with newly diagnosed, previously untreated non-small cell lung cancer and underwent curative surgery. Sequencing was done on a sample of lung tumor tissue. These receptors came from a man aged 55 to 69 with non-small cell lung cancer.

The chain is built from TRBV7-9 and TRBJ1-1; D unresolved. This CDR3 has 14 amino acids. Germline loops: CDR1 SEHNR, CDR2 FQNEAQ (reference sequence). V gave up 4 bases and J gave up 4 bases, with 13 bases separating them. The CDR3 nucleotides are TGTGCCAGCAGCTCCCCGGCACCGAGCACTGAAGCTTTCTTT. Amino acids: CASSSPAPSTEAFF.

The table lists this clonotype with many counts. The gene calls are TRBV12-3 or TRBV12-4 and TRBJ2-5; weak D call: TRBD1 (5 bases). The CDR3 runs 13 residues. Trimming left V 3 bases short and J 5 bases short, with 10 bases between. CDR3 loop: CASSFAGYETQYF. The CDR3 DNA is TGTGCCAGCAGTTTCGCAGGGTATGAGACCCAGTACTTC.

The CDR3 is CSARIGPSTGELFF. The CDR3 DNA reads as TGCAGTGCTAGAATCGGGCCCAGCACCGGGGAGCTGTTTTTT. The rearrangement uses TRBV20-1 and TRBJ2-2; D remains ambiguous. Trimming cost V 2 bases and J 4 bases, with 11 bases left between them. The length of the CDR3 is 14 residues. Looked up from germline, CDR1 is DFQATT and CDR2 is SNEGSKA (reference sequence).

V gene TRBV6-2 or TRBV6-3 combines with J gene TRBJ1-4; D is possibly TRBD1 (6 bases). The CDR3 is 15 amino acids. Trimming took off 4 bases at V and 5 bases at J, with 14 bases between the two ends. Germline V CDR1 and CDR2: MNHEY, SVGEGT. The CDR3 loop is CASSLLGGANEKLFF. The CDR3 DNA is TGTGCCAGCAGTTTACTGGGGGGGGCGAATGAAAAACTGTTTTTT.

By share, this clonotype counts as medium-sized. The chain is built from TRBV6-1 and TRBJ2-7; 8 bases are shared with TRBD2. CDR3 length: 13 residues. The V gene end was trimmed by 7 bases and the J gene end by 3 bases; junction bases not matched to a gene: 5. CDR1 is MNHNS, CDR2 SASEGT, per germline. In DNA form, the CDR3 reads TGTGCCAGCAAACTAGCGGCCAACTACGAGCAGTACTTC. Translation gives CASKLAANYEQYF.

A few counts support this clonotype. The V call is TRBV6-1, the J call TRBJ2-2; the D is unclear. This CDR3 contains 12 residues. The V gene's germline CDR1 is MNHNS and CDR2 SASEGT. V was clipped by 5 bases and J by 1 base, with 2 bases between them. The CDR3 sequence is CASSRNTGELFF. In DNA, the CDR3 is TGTGCCAGCAGTCGGAACACCGGGGAGCTGTTTTTT.

This clonotype is medium-sized in the sample. The chain carries TRBV12-3 or TRBV12-4 and TRBJ2-1; 7 bases agree with TRBD2. J gave up 9 bases and V 5 bases, and 4 bases lay outside the gene matches. The CDR3 runs to 12 residues. The CDR3 DNA follows: TGTGCCAGCAGTGGGGACTATAGTGAGCAGTTCTTC. Its translation is CASSGDYSEQFF.

This clonotype has a count of ten or more. The rearrangement uses TRBV20-1 and TRBJ2-3; D gene ambiguous. Trimming removed 5 bases from V and 2 bases from J, with 11 bases in between. The germline CDR1 and CDR2 sequences are DFQATT and SNEGSKA (reference sequence). The CDR3 has 13 amino acids. The chain's CDR3 is CSASHTFTDTQYF. The DNA for the CDR3 is TGCAGTGCTTCCCATACCTTCACAGATACGCAGTATTTT.

This clonotype was seen a few times. The chain carries TRBV6-1 and TRBJ2-1, with no clear D. The germline V gene encodes CDR1 MNHNS and CDR2 SASEGT. This CDR3 is 13 amino acids long. Between the trimmed V and J ends, which lost 3 bases and 6 bases, there was a span of 9 bases. The CDR3: CASSDWVGNEQFF. The CDR3 DNA sequence: TGTGCCAGCAGTGACTGGGTAGGCAATGAGCAGTTCTTC.

This clonotype was counted only a few times. The J gene is TRBJ1-5, the V gene TRBV30; D perhaps matches TRBD1 (5 bases). Germline lookup yields CDR1 GTSNPN and CDR2 SVGIG (reference sequence). The CDR3 consists of 13 residues. The V and J ends lost 3 bases and 4 bases respectively, with 10 bases between them. CDR3 coding DNA: TGTGCCTGGAGAAGGGGCAGAAATCAGCCCCAGCATTTT. Translating gives CAWRRGRNQPQHF.

This clonotype has a handful of counts. V and J are TRBV7-2 and TRBJ2-5; D gene uncertain. V was clipped by 1 base and J by 2 bases, with 8 bases between them. The CDR3 contains 14 residues. From germline, CDR1 is SGHTA and CDR2 FQGNSA. The CDR3 bases are TGTGCCAGCAGCTTAGAGGTGGAACAAGAGACCCAGTACTTC. Its protein product is CASSLEVEQETQYF.

About this clonotype itself: The junction shows a germline mismatch at one end, possibly a read error. This rearrangement joins TRBV20-1 to TRBJ2-5, with 8 bases that match TRBD2. The CDR3 sequence is 16 residues long. Germline V lookup: CDR1 DFQATT, CDR2 SNEGSKA (reference sequence). CDR3 bases: TGCAGTGCTAGGCCTCAGACTAGCGCCTCCCAAGAGGCCCAGTACTTC. Its protein product is CSARPQTSASQEAQYF.

This chain connects TRBV3-1 to TRBJ1-1; D remains ambiguous. The germline V gene has CDR1 LGHDT and CDR2 YNNKEL (reference sequence). Trimming cost V 3 bases and J 5 bases, with 13 bases left between them. The CDR3 contains 14 residues. The CDR3 bases are TGTGCCAGCAGCCACTTGAGTCGTAGAACTGAAGCTTTCTTT. Translated: CASSHLSRRTEAFF.

V gene TRBV5-1 combines with J gene TRBJ2-7, with 8 bases lining up with TRBD1. The CDR3 runs 17 residues. Trimming cost V 1 base and J 4 bases; bases outside gene matches: 13. The germline CDR1 and CDR2 sequences are SGHRS and YFSETQ. As DNA, the CDR3 is TGCGCCAGCAGCTTGACCTCCGACGGGACAGGTGGATACGAGCAGTACTTC. Amino acids: CASSLTSDGTGGYEQYF. The full variable domain, in which reference TRBV5-1 and TRBJ2-7 provide the parts outside the CDR3, is KAGVTQTPRYLIKTRGQQVTLSCSPISGHRSVSWYQQTPGQGLQFLFEYFSETQRNKGNFPGRFSGRQFSNSRSEMNVSTLELGDSALYLCASSLTSDGTGGYEQYFGPGTRLTVT.

Within the sample, this clonotype is medium-sized. The chain uses TRBV11-3 and TRBJ2-7; TRBD1 is a possible D gene (5 bases). Trimming took off 4 bases at V and 2 bases at J, with 12 bases between the two ends. The CDR3 totals 14 residues. Germline CDR1 SGHNT, CDR2 YENEEA. This CDR3 is CASSSGHPPYEQYF. The DNA of the CDR3 is TGTGCCAGCAGCTCAGGGCATCCACCCTACGAGCAGTACTTC.

This clonotype was counted ten times or more. The V gene is TRBV2, the J gene TRBJ1-4; D is unclear. CDR1 SNHLY and CDR2 FYNNEI come from the germline V gene. There are 14 residues in the CDR3. With 3 bases removed from V and 10 bases from J, the gap between germline ends came to 15 bases. This CDR3 reads CASSDWSGGGKLFF. The CDR3 nucleotides are TGTGCCAGCAGTGATTGGTCGGGCGGTGGAAAACTGTTTTTT.

By proportion, this clonotype is medium-sized. The CDR3 is CASRRLGDEQFF. The CDR3 nucleotides read TGTGCCAGCAGGAGACTAGGAGATGAGCAGTTCTTC. The V and J genes are TRBV12-3 or TRBV12-4 and TRBJ2-1, with D perhaps matching TRBD2 (6 bases). This CDR3 is 12 amino acids long. Trimming cost V 6 bases and J 8 bases, with 11 bases left between them.